The entry that follows covers one TCR beta chain sequence. Its antigen is still unknown. This sample is part of a study of cytomegalovirus exposure and HLA in healthy donors. The CDR3 covers 16 residues. CDR1 and CDR2 from the germline V gene are MNHEY and SVGAGI. Trimming took 2 bases from V and 3 from J; bases not matched to a gene: 3. The PCR used 60 Vbeta and 13 Jbeta primers. Produced via immunoSEQ multiplex PCR; TCRdb's table is partial and in-frame only. This sample carries about 190,000 clones, around 86% of them seen once, and the ten largest clones take approximately 0.8%. The study, taken as a whole, reports: TCR beta V segments were, for the most part, productive about 90% or about 30% of the time in an earlier analysis.

The TCR originated in a woman younger than 30 in good health and CMV-seronegative. Sequencing was carried out using PBMCs. The rearrangement links TRBV6-5 to TRBJ2-6; 8 bases map to TRBD1. The CDR3 DNA reads TGTGCCAGCAGTTACGAGACAGGGGTTGGGGCCAACGTCCTGACTTTC. This sequence encodes CASSYETGVGANVLTF.